This TCR beta chain was recovered during a study of T cell responses to AZD1222 COVID-19 vaccine. Sequencing used immunoSEQ multiplex PCR; TCRdb keeps in-frame clones, though not all of them. This sample has 120,000 or so clones; about nine tenths occur once, and the top ten carry 4% to 4.5%. The CDR3 is 15 amino acids. Germline CDR1 reads KGHSH; CDR2 reads LQKENI. The trim removed 4 bases at V and 6 bases at J, leaving 8 bases unmatched. Sequencing used peripheral blood, obtained 28 days after the second dose of the MenACWY control vaccine. The rearrangement joins TRBV18 to TRBJ1-4, with 7 bases that match TRBD1. The sequence was obtained from an adult who received the MenACWY meningococcal vaccine as a control. The CDR3 DNA reads as TGTGCCAGCTCACGCCGACAGGGTAGGGATGAAAAACTGTTTTTT. Translation gives CASSRRQGRDEKLFF. The whole variable domain, remainder taken from reference TRBV18 and TRBJ1-4, is NAGVMQNPRHLVRRRGQEARLRCSPMKGHSHVYWYRQLPEEGLKFMVYLQKENIIDESGMPKERFSAEFPKEGPSILRIQQVVRGDSAAYFCASSRRQGRDEKLFFGSGTQLSVL.